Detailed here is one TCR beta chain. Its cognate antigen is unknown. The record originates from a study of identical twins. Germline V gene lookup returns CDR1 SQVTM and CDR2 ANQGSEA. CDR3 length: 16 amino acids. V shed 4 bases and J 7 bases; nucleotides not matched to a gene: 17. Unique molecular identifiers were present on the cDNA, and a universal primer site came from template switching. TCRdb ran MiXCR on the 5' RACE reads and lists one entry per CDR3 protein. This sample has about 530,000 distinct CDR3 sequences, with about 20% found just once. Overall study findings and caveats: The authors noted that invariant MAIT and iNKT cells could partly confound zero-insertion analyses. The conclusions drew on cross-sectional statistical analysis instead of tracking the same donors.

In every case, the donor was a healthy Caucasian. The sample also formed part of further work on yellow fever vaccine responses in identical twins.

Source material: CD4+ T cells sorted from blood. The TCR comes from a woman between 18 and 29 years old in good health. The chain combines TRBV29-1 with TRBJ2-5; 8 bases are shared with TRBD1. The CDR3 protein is CSVVRPGQDIPRTQYF. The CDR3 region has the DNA TGCAGCGTTGTTAGGCCGGGACAGGATATCCCGCGGACCCAGTACTTC. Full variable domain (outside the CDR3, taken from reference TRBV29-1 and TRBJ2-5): SAVISQKPSRDICQRGTSLTIQCQVDSQVTMMFWYRQQPGQSLTLIATANQGSEATYESGFVIDKFPISRPNLTFSTLTVSNMSPEDSSIYLCSVVRPGQDIPRTQYFGPGTRLLVL.